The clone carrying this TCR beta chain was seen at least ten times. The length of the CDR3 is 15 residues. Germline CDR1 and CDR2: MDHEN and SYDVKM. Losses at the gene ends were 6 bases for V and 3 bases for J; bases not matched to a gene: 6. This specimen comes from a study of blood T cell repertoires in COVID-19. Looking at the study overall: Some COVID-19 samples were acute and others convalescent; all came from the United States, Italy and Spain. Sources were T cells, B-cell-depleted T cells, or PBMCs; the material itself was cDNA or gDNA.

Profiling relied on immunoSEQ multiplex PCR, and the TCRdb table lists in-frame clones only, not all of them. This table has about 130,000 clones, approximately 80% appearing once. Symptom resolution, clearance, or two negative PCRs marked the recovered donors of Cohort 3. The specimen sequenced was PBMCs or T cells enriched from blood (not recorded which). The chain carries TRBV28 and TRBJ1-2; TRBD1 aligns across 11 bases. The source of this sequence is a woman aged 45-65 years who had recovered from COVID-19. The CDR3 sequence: CASRGQGGSHYGYTF. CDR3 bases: TGTGCCAGCAGGGGACAGGGGGGAAGCCACTATGGCTACACCTTC.